These 13 T cell receptor beta chains share one sample of origin, sequenced in a study of immune characterization of retroperitoneal liposarcoma. TCRdb re-called the PCR reads through MiXCR, storing one row per CDR3 protein. Of 8,000 to 13,000 distinct CDR3 sequences listed, 28% were seen once; the top ten hold 8.5%. The source material was tumor tissue. These receptors all come from a female donor with retroperitoneal liposarcoma.

This clonotype was counted ten times or more. V and J are TRBV6-1 and TRBJ2-6; TRBD1 agrees at 7 bases. Trimming cost V 8 bases and J 1 base; bases outside gene matches: 11. CDR1 MNHNS and CDR2 SASEGT come from the germline V gene. The CDR3 length is 17 residues. CDR3 coding DNA: TGTGCCAGCGGAGCCGACAGGGCGAAATCTGGGGCCAACGTCCTGACTTTC. As protein: CASGADRAKSGANVLTF.

This clonotype was counted between two and nine times. CDR3 DNA: TGTGCCAGCAGCATCGGGGGGAGCCTCTACGAGCAGTTCTTC. This encodes CASSIGGSLYEQFF. This chain uses TRBV7-2 with TRBJ2-1, with 7 bases that match TRBD2. The J segment lost 10 bases and the V segment lost 5 bases, leaving 11 bases of the junction unmatched. CDR3 length: 14 residues. Germline loops: CDR1 SGHTA, CDR2 FQGNSA.

This clonotype was seen a few times. The chain employs TRBV11-2 and TRBJ2-1; TRBD2 might be the D (6 bases). V lost 3 bases and J 13 bases, leaving 22 bases between the germline ends. Germline CDR1 and CDR2: SGHAT and FQNNGV. The CDR3 length is 15 residues. The CDR3 DNA reads as TGTGCCAGCAGCTTCTCTCGGGGGAGCCAAGAGACCCAGTTCTTC. Translation gives CASSFSRGSQETQFF.

The V and J genes are TRBV10-1 and TRBJ2-2, with 9 bases fitting TRBD1. Trimming removed 8 bases from V and 6 bases from J; junction bases left unmatched: 7. CDR3 size: 14 residues. Germline values: CDR1 WNHNN, CDR2 SYGVQD (reference sequence). The CDR3 reads CASQGTGNSGELFF. The CDR3 DNA reads as TGCGCCAGCCAAGGGACAGGGAATTCCGGGGAGCTGTTTTTT.

The chain carries TRBV6-8 and TRBJ1-5; D gene ambiguous. The CDR3 loop spans 15 amino acids. Germline CDR1 reads MNHGY; CDR2 reads SAAAGT. Trimming took off 7 bases at V and 2 bases at J, with 15 bases between the two ends. As DNA, the CDR3 is TGTGCCAGCACCAACGACGGGTGGGGCAATCAGCCCCAGCATTTT. Protein: CASTNDGWGNQPQHF.

The CDR3 sequence is CASSMTGTNQPQHF. Here the CDR3 DNA reads TGTGCCAGCAGTATGACAGGGACCAATCAGCCCCAGCATTTT. The chain couples TRBV12-3 or TRBV12-4 to TRBJ1-5, with TRBD1 matching over 7 bases. CDR3 size: 14 residues. The V gene end was trimmed by 5 bases and the J gene end by 3 bases; junction bases not matched to a gene: 4.

In this sample, this clonotype turned up a few times. V usage is TRBV6-1 and J usage is TRBJ2-1; 12 nucleotides match TRBD2. V gave up 1 base and J gave up 13 bases; unmatched junction bases: 14. This CDR3 contains 17 residues. Germline loops: CDR1 MNHNS, CDR2 SASEGT. The CDR3 DNA reads as TGTGCCAGCAGTGAAGAACTAGCGGGGGGCACAAGTGAGACCCAGTTCTTC. Translating it yields CASSEELAGGTSETQFF.

The rearrangement links TRBV11-2 to TRBJ2-1, with D possibly being TRBD1 (5 bases). The CDR3 runs 15 residues. V lost 3 bases and J 4 bases, leaving 13 bases between the germline ends. Germline V gene sequence: CDR1 SGHAT, CDR2 FQNNGV. Written as DNA, the CDR3 is TGTGCCAGCAGCTTGGGGCAGGACCTTTACAATGAGCAGTTCTTC. Amino acids: CASSLGQDLYNEQFF.

This clonotype was detected only once. V gene TRBV7-3 combines with J gene TRBJ2-1; either TRBD1 or TRBD2 may supply D (5 bases each). The CDR3 covers 13 residues. Germline V gives CDR1 SGHTA, CDR2 FQGTGA. Trimming left V 2 bases short and J 10 bases short, with 12 bases between. CDR3 coding DNA: TGTGCCAGCAGCTTACTTCCCGGGGACGAGCAGTTCTTC. This gives the protein CASSLLPGDEQFF. Based on the CDR3 plus reference TRBV7-3 and TRBJ2-1, the full variable domain is GAGVSQTPSNKVTEKGKYVELRCDPISGHTALYWYRQSLGQGPEFLIYFQGTGAADDSGLPNDRFFAVRPEGSVSTLKIQRTERGDSAVYLCASSLLPGDEQFFGPGTRLTVL.

As for this clonotype: The conserved final phenylalanine or tryptophan is absent from the CDR3, which likely points to a read error. The J gene is TRBJ2-5, the V gene TRBV12-3 or TRBV12-4; maybe TRBD1 (5 bases). The V end lost 5 bases, the J end lost 2 bases, and 12 bases lay between the germline ends. The CDR3 is 14 amino acids. CDR3 loop: CASSLNQGQETQYL. CDR3 nucleotides: TGTGCCAGCAGTCTAAACCAGGGTCAAGAGACCCAGTACTTA.

This clonotype was seen only a few times. This chain joins TRBV6-1 and TRBJ1-1, with unresolved D. Trimming removed 11 bases at V and 5 bases at J, with 15 bases between. CDR1 MNHNS and CDR2 SASEGT come from the germline V gene. The CDR3 spans 12 residues. CDR3: CACQHPATEAFF. CDR3 nucleotide sequence: TGTGCCTGCCAGCACCCTGCAACTGAAGCTTTCTTT.

This clonotype was recorded a few times. The chain is built from TRBV10-3 and TRBJ2-3, with TRBD2 matching 9 bases. V was pared by 3 bases and J by 2 bases, with 27 bases of the junction left unmatched. There are 23 residues in the CDR3. CDR1 and CDR2 from the germline V gene are ENHRY and SYGVKD. The CDR3 coding sequence is TGTGCCATCAGTGATCCCCCCGAGGGGGCCGCCTCTAGCGGGGCTAGCTTCACAGATACGCAGTATTTT. Encoded protein: CAISDPPEGAASSGASFTDTQYF.

The chain uses TRBV6-7 and TRBJ2-1, with 11 positions matching TRBD1. TRBV6-7 is an ORF, with its function uncertain. The CDR3 totals 15 residues. V was clipped by 7 bases and J by 6 bases; unmatched bases: 8. The CDR3 region is CASMTRDRGGNEQFF. The CDR3 DNA follows: TGTGCCAGCATGACTCGGGACAGGGGGGGCAATGAGCAGTTCTTC.